One sample yielded the 5 T cell receptor beta chains listed below, sequenced in a study of control samples from healthy donors and cancer patients. TCRdb keeps only in-frame clones here, not all; method: immunoSEQ multiplex PCR. The table includes about 20,000 clones, about 88% detected once. The specimen sequenced was PBMCs. The source is an older woman with head and neck cancer.

The rearrangement links TRBV12-3 or TRBV12-4 to TRBJ1-5, with 7 bases identical to TRBD1. The CDR3 runs 13 residues. The V gene end was trimmed by 5 bases and the J gene end by 4 bases; junction bases not matched to a gene: 2. The chain's CDR3 is CASSTQGNQPQHF. The CDR3 DNA sequence: TGTGCCAGCAGTACACAGGGGAATCAGCCCCAGCATTTT.

The V call is TRBV30, the J call TRBJ1-5; weak D call: TRBD1 (5 bases). V gave up 0 bases and J gave up 4 bases, with 7 bases separating them. The CDR3 is 13 residues long. Per germline, CDR1 GTSNPN and CDR2 SVGIG (reference sequence). CDR3 in amino acids: CAWSVGGNQPQHF. CDR3 DNA: TGTGCCTGGAGTGTCGGGGGTAATCAGCCCCAGCATTTT.

The genes are TRBV13 and TRBJ1-1; D not resolved. CDR1 is PRHDT and CDR2 is FYEKMQ in the germline V gene (reference sequence). V was trimmed by 5 bases and J by 5 bases, leaving 15 bases between them. The CDR3 runs to 14 residues. The CDR3 region is CASSLSRRLTEAFF. The CDR3 bases are TGTGCCAGCAGCCTCTCTCGGAGGCTGACTGAAGCTTTCTTT. The complete variable domain, with remaining parts taken from reference TRBV13 and TRBJ1-1, reads AAGVIQSPRHLIKEKRETATLKCYPIPRHDTVYWYQQGPGQDPQFLISFYEKMQSDKGSIPDRFSAQQFSDYHSELNMSSLELGDSALYFCASSLSRRLTEAFFGQGTRLTVV.

The chain employs TRBV11-2 and TRBJ2-7; 7 nucleotides match TRBD1. V trimming: 7 bases; J trimming: 2 bases; junction bases outside the gene matches: 17. CDR1 and CDR2 from the germline V gene are SGHAT and FQNNGV. This CDR3 spans 17 amino acids. CDR3 region: CASTRLVSRDSPYEQYF. CDR3 nucleotide sequence: TGTGCCAGCACTCGCCTGGTATCTCGGGACAGCCCCTACGAGCAGTACTTC.

The gene calls are TRBV18 and TRBJ2-7; D is possibly TRBD1 or TRBD2 (6 bases each). CDR3 length equals 13 residues. Germline values: CDR1 KGHSH, CDR2 LQKENI. V shed 0 bases and J shed 7 bases, with 10 bases lying between them. The DNA for the CDR3 is TGTGCCAGCTCACCACCAGGGGGGTGGGAGCAGTACTTC. Residues: CASSPPGGWEQYF.